These 28 T cell receptor beta chains share one sample of origin, sequenced in a study of T cells in Graves' hyperthyroidism and ophthalmopathy. RNA transcripts served as the template for amplifying TCR beta CDR3 regions. First-round RT-PCR with HTBI primers amplified the TCR CDR3 region. TCRdb used MiXCR to reprocess the multiplex PCR reads, holding one entry per CDR3 protein. The sample has hundreds of thousands of distinct CDR3 sequences; roughly an eighth are singletons. Material: blood. The receptors originated from a woman between 18 and 29 years old with Graves' hyperthyroidism.

This clonotype was picked up many times. The gene calls are TRBV25-1 and TRBJ1-2; D not resolved. The ends were cut back, 4 bases at V and 0 bases at J, with 12 bases in the middle. The length of the CDR3 is 15 residues. Per germline, CDR1 MGHDK and CDR2 SYGVNS. The CDR3 loop is CASSGIRLSNYGYTF. The CDR3, as DNA: TGTGCCAGCAGTGGCATACGGCTTTCTAACTATGGCTACACCTTC.

This clonotype was seen many times. The rearrangement uses TRBV28 and TRBJ1-2, with unresolved D. The V end lost 6 bases, the J end lost 8 bases, and 13 bases lay between the germline ends. Germline CDR1 MDHEN, CDR2 SYDVKM. The CDR3 length is 12 residues. The CDR3 loop is CASRDPSRGYTF. The CDR3 bases are TGTGCCAGCAGAGACCCCTCGCGGGGCTACACCTTC.

This clonotype came up many times. This chain uses TRBV28 with TRBJ2-6; D is unclear. Germline assignment: CDR1 MDHEN and CDR2 SYDVKM. The CDR3 is 15 amino acids. Deletions cut 7 bases from V and 0 bases from J, with 10 bases between. CDR3 residues: CASTSLASGANVLTF. Here the CDR3 DNA reads TGTGCCAGCACCTCTTTAGCCTCTGGGGCCAACGTCCTGACTTTC.

This clonotype was seen a few times. This chain joins TRBV7-8 and TRBJ2-7; 9 bases line up with TRBD1. Germline V CDR1 and CDR2: SGHVS, FQNEAQ. V dropped 5 bases and J dropped 4; count of bases not matched to a gene: 6. The CDR3 length is 14 residues. The DNA of the CDR3 is TGTGCCAGCAGCGGACCGGGACAGGGATACGAGCAGTACTTC. Translating gives CASSGPGQGYEQYF.

This clonotype was detected only a few times. This chain links TRBV4-2 with TRBJ2-5; a weak D match, TRBD2 (7 bases). V gave up 2 bases and J gave up 4 bases, with 14 bases separating them. The CDR3 contains 15 residues. Per germline, CDR1 LGHNA and CDR2 YNFKEQ. CDR3 protein: CASSQRGRGAETQYF. DNA of the CDR3: TGTGCCAGCAGCCAACGGGGGAGGGGGGCAGAGACCCAGTACTTC.

This clonotype was seen ten or more times. The chain links TRBV20-1 to TRBJ1-5, with TRBD1 as a possible D gene (6 bases). CDR3 length: 15 amino acids. V dropped 0 bases and J dropped 4 bases, with 13 bases sitting between them. In germline, CDR1 is DFQATT, CDR2 SNEGSKA (reference sequence). The CDR3 loop reads CSARDEQGRNQPQHF. The CDR3 region has the DNA TGCAGTGCTAGAGATGAACAGGGACGGAATCAGCCCCAGCATTTT.

The chain couples TRBV19 to TRBJ2-5, with no clear D. This CDR3 has 15 residues. Germline V gene lookup returns CDR1 LNHDA and CDR2 SQIVND (reference sequence). Between the trimmed V and J ends, which lost 6 bases and 0 bases, there was a span of 14 bases. The CDR3 sequence is CASSPRTQYQETQYF. For the CDR3, the DNA is TGTGCCAGTAGCCCCCGGACCCAGTACCAAGAGACCCAGTACTTC. The full variable domain, completed using reference TRBV19 and TRBJ2-5, is DGGITQSPKYLFRKEGQNVTLSCEQNLNHDAMYWYRQDPGQGLRLIYYSQIVNDFQKGDIAEGYSVSREKKESFPLTVTSAQKNPTAFYLCASSPRTQYQETQYFGPGTRLLVL.

In its sample, this clonotype was seen many times. The chain has TRBV7-9 and TRBJ2-3; tentatively, D is TRBD1 or TRBD2 (6 bases each). The germline V gene has CDR1 SEHNR and CDR2 FQNEAQ (reference sequence). CDR3 length: 16 residues. V lost 5 bases, J lost 6 bases, and 21 bases lay in between. The CDR3 DNA reads TGTGCCAGCAGCCCCGCGGGACAACTAACGGTCGATACGCAGTATTTT. Translation: CASSPAGQLTVDTQYF.

V is TRBV10-3 and J is TRBJ2-2, with 8 bases that match TRBD1. V lost 7 bases, J lost 3 bases, and 10 bases stayed unmatched. The CDR3 loop spans 16 amino acids. Germline V CDR1 and CDR2: ENHRY, SYGVKD. The CDR3 DNA follows: TGTGCCATCAAAAAACAGGGGGTGGCGGACACCGGGGAGCTGTTTTTT. This gives the protein CAIKKQGVADTGELFF.

The chain has TRBV7-9 and TRBJ2-1; D not certain. V shed 5 bases and J shed 2 bases, with 7 bases lying between them. This CDR3 is 13 amino acids long. Per the germline V gene, CDR1 is SEHNR and CDR2 is FQNEAQ (reference sequence). Here the CDR3 reads CASSPSPYNEQFF. The CDR3 DNA follows: TGTGCCAGCAGCCCATCTCCCTACAATGAGCAGTTCTTC.

A few counts support this clonotype. The chain carries TRBV5-1 and TRBJ2-3; TRBD1 matches at 8 bases. Germline lookup yields CDR1 SGHRS and CDR2 YFSETQ. The CDR3 is made up of 17 amino acids. V gave up 2 bases and J gave up 3 bases; unmatched junction bases: 11. CDR3 protein: CASSLSGSTGGTDTQYF. The CDR3 bases are TGCGCCAGCAGCTTATCCGGCTCCACAGGGGGAACAGATACGCAGTATTTT.

The chain uses TRBV6-1 and TRBJ1-3; 8 nucleotides line up with TRBD1. The CDR3 spans 13 residues. The germline gives CDR1 MNHNS, CDR2 SASEGT. V gave up 8 bases and J gave up 4 bases; unmatched junction bases: 4. In DNA form, the CDR3 reads TGTGCCAGCCAACAGGGGGAAGGAAACACCATATATTTT. Protein: CASQQGEGNTIYF.

This clonotype was seen many times. This rearrangement joins TRBV20-1 to TRBJ2-5; D might be TRBD2 (5 bases). Germline CDR1 is DFQATT and CDR2 is SNEGSKA (reference sequence). V was cut by 7 bases and J by 0 bases, with 15 bases left in between. CDR3 length equals 14 residues. The CDR3 DNA sequence: TGCAGTGTCACCCCTCCGGGGAACCAAGAGACCCAGTACTTC. It yields the protein CSVTPPGNQETQYF.

This chain joins TRBV19 and TRBJ1-6, with a tentative D call TRBD1 (6 bases). With 6 bases removed from V and 2 bases from J, the gap between germline ends came to 29 bases. The CDR3 runs 21 residues. Germline CDR1 reads LNHDA; CDR2 reads SQIVND (reference sequence). This CDR3 is CASSPRQDAARPRPYNSPLHF. In nucleotides, the CDR3 is TGTGCCAGTAGCCCGAGACAGGACGCCGCTCGACCCCGTCCCTATAATTCACCCCTCCACTTT.

The table lists this clonotype with a few counts. The rearrangement links TRBV7-9 to TRBJ1-5; 10 bases match TRBD1. The germline gives CDR1 SEHNR, CDR2 FQNEAQ (reference sequence). CDR3 size: 17 residues. Germline trimming cut 3 bases from V and 2 bases from J; bases unmatched to any gene: 7. CDR3 bases: TGTGCCAGCAGCTTGACAGGGGGCGCGGGGCGCAATCAGCCCCAGCATTTT. Its protein is CASSLTGGAGRNQPQHF.

The V and J genes are TRBV2 and TRBJ2-1; 12 bases are shared with TRBD2. The CDR3 covers 20 residues. CDR1 is SNHLY and CDR2 is FYNNEI in the germline V gene. The V and J ends lost 0 bases and 3 bases, in that order; junction bases with no gene match: 12. The CDR3 DNA sequence: TGTGCCAGCAGTGAAGCTTCGAGGTCGACTAGCGGGGGCCTCTACAATGAGCAGTTCTTC. Its translation is CASSEASRSTSGGLYNEQFF.

The rearrangement uses TRBV19 and TRBJ1-6; TRBD1 agrees at 9 bases. Germline V CDR1 and CDR2: LNHDA, SQIVND (reference sequence). There are 15 residues in the CDR3. J lost 9 bases, V lost 7 bases, and 10 bases had no gene match. CDR3 nucleotide sequence: TGTGCCAGTAAGACCGGGACAGGGCATGGTTCACCCCTCCACTTT. This sequence encodes CASKTGTGHGSPLHF.

This clonotype was observed at least ten times. The CDR3: CASNRESTYNEQFF. The CDR3 DNA reads as TGCGCCTCCAACAGGGAATCGACCTACAATGAGCAGTTCTTC. This chain connects TRBV5-1 to TRBJ2-1; D might be TRBD1 (6 bases). The CDR3 is 14 amino acids. Trimming took off 10 bases at V and 2 bases at J, with 16 bases between the two ends. Germline CDR1 and CDR2: SGHRS and YFSETQ.

The table lists this clonotype with a count of one. This chain joins TRBV6-1 and TRBJ1-1, with unresolved D. V was trimmed by 6 bases and J by 6 bases, leaving 8 bases between them. The CDR3 covers 11 residues. The germline CDR1 and CDR2 sequences are MNHNS and SASEGT. The CDR3 loop is CASRSYAEAFF. The CDR3 DNA reads TGTGCCAGCAGATCCTACGCTGAAGCTTTCTTT.

This clonotype was observed many times. The chain uses TRBV6-1 and TRBJ1-3; D uncertain. The CDR3 sequence is 11 residues long. Germline lookup yields CDR1 MNHNS and CDR2 SASEGT. The V end lost 5 bases, the J end lost 7 bases, and 6 bases lay between the germline ends. Written as DNA, the CDR3 is TGTGCCAGCAGTTACTGGAACACCATATATTTT. Translated, it gives CASSYWNTIYF.

This clonotype was detected many times. One junction end does not reproduce the germline sequence, and a read error may be involved. The V call is TRBV6-2 or TRBV6-3, the J call TRBJ2-1; the D call may be TRBD1 or TRBD2 (5 bases each). CDR3 length: 21 amino acids. CDR1 is MNHEY and CDR2 is SVGEGT in the germline V gene. CDR3 bases: TGTGCCAGCACTTACACCGGGTGGGGCAGCGGATATTCAACTGCCTACAATGAGCAGTTCTTC. This codes for CASTYTGWGSGYSTAYNEQFF.

In its sample, this clonotype was seen many times. The chain links TRBV30 to TRBJ2-5, with TRBD2 as a possible D gene (5 bases). The germline CDR1 and CDR2 sequences are GTSNPN and SVGIG (reference sequence). CDR3 length: 12 amino acids. Trimming shortened V by 4 bases and J by 5 bases, and 11 bases separated the two germline ends. The CDR3 region is CAWNRGYETQYF. CDR3 nucleotides: TGTGCCTGGAACCGAGGGTATGAGACCCAGTACTTC.

The chain combines TRBV27 with TRBJ1-5; the D gene is possibly TRBD1 (5 bases). The V end lost 1 base, the J end lost 5 bases, and 12 bases lay between the germline ends. Looked up from germline, CDR1 is MNHEY and CDR2 is SMNVEV (reference sequence). The CDR3 contains 15 residues. The CDR3 nucleotides read TGTGCCAGCAGTTTATTCAGTCAGGGTGATCAGCCCCAGCATTTT. It specifies CASSLFSQGDQPQHF.

Ten or more counts support this clonotype. For the CDR3, the DNA is TGTGCCAGCCAGAGGGAATCCGGGACAGGGGTTAGCTATGGCTACACCTTC. Its translation is CASQRESGTGVSYGYTF. The chain links TRBV2 to TRBJ1-2, with 10 nucleotides matching TRBD1. The V segment lost 8 bases and the J segment 4 bases; nucleotides outside the gene matches: 16. The germline V gene encodes CDR1 SNHLY and CDR2 FYNNEI. This CDR3 is 17 amino acids long.

This clonotype was observed at least ten times. CDR3 amino acids: CASSSTFTDTQYF. The CDR3 DNA reads as TGTGCCAGCAGTTCTACCTTCACAGATACGCAGTATTTT. V and J are TRBV28 and TRBJ2-3; D remains ambiguous. Germline CDR1 and CDR2: MDHEN and SYDVKM. The CDR3 is 13 residues long. The V end was cut by 4 bases, the J end by 2 bases, with 7 bases between.

This clonotype was found many times. The V and J genes are TRBV6-1 and TRBJ2-1, with 12 bases that match TRBD2. Germline assignment: CDR1 MNHNS and CDR2 SASEGT. V lost 5 bases to trimming and J lost 2 bases; unmatched junction nucleotides: 4. The CDR3 covers 16 residues. The CDR3 loop reads CASSKTSGRPYNEQFF. The CDR3 DNA is TGTGCCAGCAGTAAGACTAGCGGGAGACCCTACAATGAGCAGTTCTTC.

This clonotype was detected only a few times. This chain links TRBV6-1 with TRBJ2-7; D uncertain. V was trimmed by 6 bases and J by 7 bases, leaving 19 bases between them. The CDR3 runs to 14 residues. Germline loops: CDR1 MNHNS, CDR2 SASEGT. The CDR3 region has the DNA TGTGCCAGCAGCCAAGGTGGGTCCAGAAGGGAGCAGTACTTC. Translated: CASSQGGSRREQYF.

This clonotype showed up many times. This chain joins TRBV27 and TRBJ2-7; D is perhaps TRBD2 (6 bases). Trimming pared 10 bases from V and 2 bases from J, leaving 15 bases between. This CDR3 comprises 13 residues. Germline CDR1 is MNHEY and CDR2 is SMNVEV (reference sequence). CDR3 sequence (DNA): TGTGCCAACCCCGGGACTGCTGCCTACGAGCAGTACTTC. It codes for CANPGTAAYEQYF.